The rows below give T cell receptor beta chains drawn from one sample of a study of cytomegalovirus exposure and HLA in healthy donors. Data came from immunoSEQ multiplex PCR; TCRdb stores just in-frame clones and leaves some out. The sample lists over 150,000 clones, approximately 75% seen once, with approximately 2.6% in the top ten. Sequenced input: PBMCs. The receptors shown here come from a man aged 18 to 29 in good health and CMV-seronegative. Both conserved end residues are part of each CDR3. Fields, in order: D gene, V gene, clone size, J gene, CDR3 DNA, CDR3 protein. The D gene is left open where the match is weak. Where a row states a size, it is once, few, many or the class of an expanded clone; other rows omit it.

-	TRBV18	-	TRBJ1-4	TGTGCCAGCTCACCTTTAGCCCGGCAGTACAATGAAAAACTGTTTTTT	CASSPLARQYNEKLFF
TRBD2	TRBV5-1	-	TRBJ2-1	TGCGCCAGCAGCTTGGAGGCGGGGGGGGCCCTTAACAATGAGCAGTTCTTC	CASSLEAGGALNNEQFF
-	TRBV4-2	once	TRBJ2-2	TGTGCCAGCAGCCAAGGGGCAGGATACACCGGGGAGCTGTTTTTT	CASSQGAGYTGELFF
-	TRBV11-2	few	TRBJ1-6	TGTGCCAGCAGCCTGACAGGACGGAGCTCCTATAATTCACCCCTCCACTTT	CASSLTGRSSYNSPLHF
TRBD2	TRBV13	-	TRBJ2-5	TGTGCCAGCAGCTTAGGGCTAGCGGGGGACCCCCAGTACTTC	CASSLGLAGDPQYF
-	TRBV6-1	-	TRBJ1-1	TGTGCCAGCAGGCAACTCCCGAACACTGAAGCTTTCTTT	CASRQLPNTEAFF
-	TRBV2	-	TRBJ1-2	TGTGCCAGCAGTAACCTCGGGTCGTTCTATGGCTACACCTTC	CASSNLGSFYGYTF
-	TRBV6-5	-	TRBJ1-2	TGTGCCAGCAGAAGACGGCAGGTCCCCTCCTATGGCTACACCTTC	CASRRRQVPSYGYTF
-	TRBV4-1	-	TRBJ2-3	TGCGCCAGCAGCCAGGCGCCCGAAAGGAGAGATACGCAGTATTTT	CASSQAPERRDTQYF
-	TRBV10-3	few	TRBJ2-3	TGTGCCATCAGTGAGTCGTCCGGCGGGGAAAACACAGATACGCAGTATTTT	CAISESSGGENTDTQYF
-	TRBV2	once	TRBJ1-1	TGTGCCAGCAGCGGACAGATGAACACTGAAGCTTTCTTT	CASSGQMNTEAFF
-	TRBV25-1	-	TRBJ1-6	TGTGCCAGCAGTGATCGGGCTGGGGGGAGGTCACCCCTCCACTTT	CASSDRAGGRSPLHF
TRBD2	TRBV9	-	TRBJ2-3	TGTGCCAGCAGCGCTTACCCCGGGACTAGGGCAGATACGCAGTATTTT	CASSAYPGTRADTQYF
TRBD1	TRBV5-1	-	TRBJ2-6	TGCGCCAGCTCCGGGACAGCCCTCTCTGGGGCCAACGTCCTGACTTTC	CASSGTALSGANVLTF
TRBD2	TRBV19	-	TRBJ2-7	TGTGCCAGTAGTATCCAGGGTGGGGGGGACTACGAGCAGTACTTC	CASSIQGGGDYEQYF
-	TRBV5-1	-	TRBJ1-3	TGCGCCAGCAGCAAAGAGGGGGGGCGCTTGACTGGAAACACCATATATTTT	CASSKEGGRLTGNTIYF
-	TRBV9	-	TRBJ1-5	TGTGCCAGCAGCGTAGATGGGGGCGGTAATCAGCCCCAGCATTTT	CASSVDGGGNQPQHF
-	TRBV18	-	TRBJ2-1	TGTGCCAGCTCACCGCGCGGGGCGGGGTCCAATGAGCAGTTCTTC	CASSPRGAGSNEQFF
TRBD1	TRBV5-1	few	TRBJ1-4	TGCGCCAGCAGCTGGCGACAGGGTCTTGCAACTAATGAAAAACTGTTTTTT	CASSWRQGLATNEKLFF
-	TRBV7-9	-	TRBJ2-3	TGTGCCAGCAGCTTAGATGGAGCAGATACGCAGTATTTT	CASSLDGADTQYF